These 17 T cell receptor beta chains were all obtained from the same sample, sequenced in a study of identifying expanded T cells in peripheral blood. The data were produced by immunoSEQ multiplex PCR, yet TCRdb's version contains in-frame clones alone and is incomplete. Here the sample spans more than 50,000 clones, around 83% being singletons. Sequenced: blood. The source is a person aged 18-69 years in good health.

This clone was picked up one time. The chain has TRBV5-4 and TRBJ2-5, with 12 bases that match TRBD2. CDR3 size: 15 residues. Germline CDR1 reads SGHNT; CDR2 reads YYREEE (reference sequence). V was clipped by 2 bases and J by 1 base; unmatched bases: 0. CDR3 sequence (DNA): TGTGCCAGCAGCTTACTAGCGGGGGGCCAAGAGACCCAGTACTTC. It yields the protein CASSLLAGGQETQYF.

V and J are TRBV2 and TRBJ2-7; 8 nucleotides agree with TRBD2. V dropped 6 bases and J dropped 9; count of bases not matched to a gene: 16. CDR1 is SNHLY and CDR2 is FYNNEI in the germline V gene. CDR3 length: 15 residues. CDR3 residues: CASSRGHPGLDGQYF. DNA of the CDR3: TGTGCCAGCAGCAGGGGACACCCGGGACTAGATGGGCAGTACTTC. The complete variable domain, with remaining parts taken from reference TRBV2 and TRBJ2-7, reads EPEVTQTPSHQVTQMGQEVILRCVPISNHLYFYWYRQILGQKVEFLVSFYNNEISEKSEIFDDQFSVERPDGSNFTLKIRSTKLEDSAMYFCASSRGHPGLDGQYFGPGTRLTVT.

The CDR3 loop is CASSLRGEKLFF. The CDR3 coding sequence is TGTGCCAGCAGCTTAAGGGGAGAAAAACTGTTTTTT. The chain carries TRBV7-6 and TRBJ1-4, with TRBD1 as a possible D gene (5 bases). CDR3 length equals 12 residues. V lost 2 bases and J lost 8, with 6 bases in between. From germline, CDR1 is SGHVS and CDR2 FNYEAQ.

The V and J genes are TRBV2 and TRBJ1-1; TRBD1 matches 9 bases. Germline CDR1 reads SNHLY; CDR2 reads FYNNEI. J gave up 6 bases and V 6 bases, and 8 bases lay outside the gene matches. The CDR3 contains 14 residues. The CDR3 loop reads CASRKTGGRAEAFF. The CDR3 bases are TGTGCCAGCAGGAAGACAGGGGGTAGAGCTGAAGCTTTCTTT. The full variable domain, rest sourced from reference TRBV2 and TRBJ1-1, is EPEVTQTPSHQVTQMGQEVILRCVPISNHLYFYWYRQILGQKVEFLVSFYNNEISEKSEIFDDQFSVERPDGSNFTLKIRSTKLEDSAMYFCASRKTGGRAEAFFGQGTRLTVV.

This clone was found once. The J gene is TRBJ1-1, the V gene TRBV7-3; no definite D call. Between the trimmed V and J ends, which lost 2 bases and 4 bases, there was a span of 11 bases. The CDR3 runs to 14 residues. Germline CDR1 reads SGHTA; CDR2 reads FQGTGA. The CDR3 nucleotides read TGTGCCAGCAGCTTATTAGTCAGCCGCACTGAAGCTTTCTTT. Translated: CASSLLVSRTEAFF.

For the CDR3, the DNA is TGTGCCAGCATTCCCCAGGGGCGCTCCTACGAGCAGTACGTC. This gives the protein CASIPQGRSYEQYV. This chain uses TRBV28 with TRBJ2-7, with a tentative D call TRBD1 (6 bases). Germline V gene sequence: CDR1 MDHEN, CDR2 SYDVKM. The CDR3 consists of 14 residues. The V end was cut by 7 bases, the J end by 0 bases, with 13 bases between.

CDR3 loop: CASSWGRQGEQYF. The CDR3 coding sequence is TGTGCCAGCAGCTGGGGGAGACAGGGGGAGCAGTACTTC. The chain combines TRBV5-4 with TRBJ2-7, with TRBD1 matching 8 bases. CDR1 SGHNT and CDR2 YYREEE come from the germline V gene (reference sequence). The CDR3 spans 13 residues. V lost 3 bases, J lost 7 bases, and 6 bases stayed unmatched.

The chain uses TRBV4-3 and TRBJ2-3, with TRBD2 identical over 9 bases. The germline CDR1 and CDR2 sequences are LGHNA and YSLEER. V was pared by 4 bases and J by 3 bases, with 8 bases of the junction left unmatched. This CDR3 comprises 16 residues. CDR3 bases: TGCGCCAGCAGCCGATCGACTAGCGGATTTACAGATACGCAGTATTTT. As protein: CASSRSTSGFTDTQYF.

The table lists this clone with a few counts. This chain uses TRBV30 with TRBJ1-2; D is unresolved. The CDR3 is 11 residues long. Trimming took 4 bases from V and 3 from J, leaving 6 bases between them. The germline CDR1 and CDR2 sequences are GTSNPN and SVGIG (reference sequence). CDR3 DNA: TGTGCCTGGAAAGTAGACTATGGCTACACCTTC. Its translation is CAWKVDYGYTF.

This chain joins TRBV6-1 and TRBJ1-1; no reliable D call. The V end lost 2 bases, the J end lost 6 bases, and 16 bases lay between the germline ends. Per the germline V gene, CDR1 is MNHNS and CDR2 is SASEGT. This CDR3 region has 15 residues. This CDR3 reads CASSEQWGGTPEAFF. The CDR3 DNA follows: TGTGCCAGCAGTGAACAGTGGGGTGGCACCCCTGAAGCTTTCTTT.

This CDR3 is CASLGPPYGYTF. The CDR3 nucleotides read TGCGCCAGCCTTGGCCCTCCGTATGGCTACACCTTC. The chain joins TRBV10-2 to TRBJ1-2, with D unresolved. This CDR3 region has 12 residues. CDR1 is WSHSY, CDR2 SAAADI, per germline. The V and J ends lost 8 bases and 5 bases respectively, with 12 bases between them.

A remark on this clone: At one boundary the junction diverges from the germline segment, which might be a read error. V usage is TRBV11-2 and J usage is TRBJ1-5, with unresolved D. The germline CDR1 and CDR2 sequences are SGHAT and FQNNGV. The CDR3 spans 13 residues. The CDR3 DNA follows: TGTGCCAGCAGCTTAGATAGCGATCAGCCCCAGCATTTT. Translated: CASSLDSDQPQHF.

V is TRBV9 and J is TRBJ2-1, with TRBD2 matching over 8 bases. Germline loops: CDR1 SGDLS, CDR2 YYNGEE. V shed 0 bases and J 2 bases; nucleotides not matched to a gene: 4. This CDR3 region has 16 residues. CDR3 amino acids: CASSVVGTSTYNEQFF. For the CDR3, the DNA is TGTGCCAGCAGCGTAGTCGGGACTAGTACCTACAATGAGCAGTTCTTC.

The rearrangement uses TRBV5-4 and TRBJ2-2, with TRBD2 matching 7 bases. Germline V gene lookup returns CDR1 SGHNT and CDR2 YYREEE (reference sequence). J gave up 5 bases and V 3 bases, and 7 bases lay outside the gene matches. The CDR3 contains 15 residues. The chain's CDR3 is CASSWEGSGTGELFF. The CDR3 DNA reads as TGTGCCAGCAGCTGGGAGGGATCTGGGACCGGGGAGCTGTTTTTT.

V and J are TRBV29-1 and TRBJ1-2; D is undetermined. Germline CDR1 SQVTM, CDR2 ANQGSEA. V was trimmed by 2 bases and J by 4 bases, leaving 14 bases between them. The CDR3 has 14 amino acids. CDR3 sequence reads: CSVERTGSPYGYTF. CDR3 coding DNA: TGCAGCGTTGAACGGACGGGGAGCCCCTATGGCTACACCTTC.

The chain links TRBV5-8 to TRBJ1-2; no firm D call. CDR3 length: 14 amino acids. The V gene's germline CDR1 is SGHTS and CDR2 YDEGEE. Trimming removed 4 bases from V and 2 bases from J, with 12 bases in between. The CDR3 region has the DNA TGTGCCAGCAGCCAAGGCGGCACCAACTATGGCTACACCTTC. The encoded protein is CASSQGGTNYGYTF.

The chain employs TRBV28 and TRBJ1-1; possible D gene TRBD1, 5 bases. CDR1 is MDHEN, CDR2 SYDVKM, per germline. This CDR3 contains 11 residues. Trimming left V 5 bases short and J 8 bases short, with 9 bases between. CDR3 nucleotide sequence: TGTGCCAGCAGTGTGCGGGGGGAAGCTTTCTTT. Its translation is CASSVRGEAFF.